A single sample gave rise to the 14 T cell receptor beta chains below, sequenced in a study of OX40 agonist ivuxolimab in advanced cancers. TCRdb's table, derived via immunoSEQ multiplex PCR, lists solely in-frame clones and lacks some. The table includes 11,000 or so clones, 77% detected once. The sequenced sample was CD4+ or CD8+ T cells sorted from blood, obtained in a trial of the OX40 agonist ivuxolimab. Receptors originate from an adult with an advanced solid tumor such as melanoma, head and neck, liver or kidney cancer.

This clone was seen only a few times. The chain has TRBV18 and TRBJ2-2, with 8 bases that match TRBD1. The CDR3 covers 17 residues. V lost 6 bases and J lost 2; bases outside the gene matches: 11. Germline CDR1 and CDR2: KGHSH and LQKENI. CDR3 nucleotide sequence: TGTGCCAGCTCGGCCAAGCCAGGACAGGGAAACACCGGGGAGCTGTTTTTT. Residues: CASSAKPGQGNTGELFF.

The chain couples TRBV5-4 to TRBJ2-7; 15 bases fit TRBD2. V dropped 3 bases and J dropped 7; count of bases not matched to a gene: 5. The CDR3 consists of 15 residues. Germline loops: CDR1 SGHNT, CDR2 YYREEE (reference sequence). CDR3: CASSWTSGGAQEQYF. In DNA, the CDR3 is TGTGCCAGCAGCTGGACTAGCGGGGGGGCTCAAGAGCAGTACTTC. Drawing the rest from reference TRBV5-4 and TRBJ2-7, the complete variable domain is ETGVTQSPTHLIKTRGQQVTLRCSSQSGHNTVSWYQQALGQGPQFIFQYYREEENGRGNFPPRFSGLQFPNYSSELNVNALELDDSALYLCASSWTSGGAQEQYFGPGTRLTVT.

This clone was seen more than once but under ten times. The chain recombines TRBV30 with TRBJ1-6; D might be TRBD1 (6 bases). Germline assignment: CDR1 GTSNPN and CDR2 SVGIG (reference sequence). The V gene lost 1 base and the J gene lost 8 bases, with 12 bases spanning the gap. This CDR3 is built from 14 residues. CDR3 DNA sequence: TGTGCCTGGAGTGGAGAGGGGGATGATTCACCCCTCCACTTT. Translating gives CAWSGEGDDSPLHF. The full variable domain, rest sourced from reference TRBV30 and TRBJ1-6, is SQTIHQWPATLVQPVGSPLSLECTVEGTSNPNLYWYRQAAGRGLQLLFYSVGIGQISSEVPQNLSASRPQDRQFILSSKKLLLSDSGFYLCAWSGEGDDSPLHFGNGTRLTVT.

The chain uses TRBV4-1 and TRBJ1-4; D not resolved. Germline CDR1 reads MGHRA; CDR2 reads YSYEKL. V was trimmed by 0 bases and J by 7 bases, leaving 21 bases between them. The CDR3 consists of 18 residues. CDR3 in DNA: TGCGCCAGCAGCCAAGATTCGCAGCAGATCTCCAACCTTGAAAAACTGTTTTTT. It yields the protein CASSQDSQQISNLEKLFF.

The CDR3 loop reads CASSDRRGQETQYF. The CDR3 DNA follows: TGTGCCAGCAGTGATCGGAGGGGGCAAGAGACCCAGTACTTC. The chain has TRBV6-1 and TRBJ2-5, with D perhaps TRBD1 or TRBD2 (6 bases each). The germline V gene encodes CDR1 MNHNS and CDR2 SASEGT. The CDR3 consists of 14 residues. V was cut by 3 bases and J by 2 bases, with 10 bases left in between.

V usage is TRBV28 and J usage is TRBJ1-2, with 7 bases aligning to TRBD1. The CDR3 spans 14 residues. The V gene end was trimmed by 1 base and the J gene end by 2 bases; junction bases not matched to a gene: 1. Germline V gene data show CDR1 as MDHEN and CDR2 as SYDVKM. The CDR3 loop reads CASSLSTGNYGYTF. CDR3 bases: TGTGCCAGCAGTTTATCGACAGGGAACTATGGCTACACCTTC.

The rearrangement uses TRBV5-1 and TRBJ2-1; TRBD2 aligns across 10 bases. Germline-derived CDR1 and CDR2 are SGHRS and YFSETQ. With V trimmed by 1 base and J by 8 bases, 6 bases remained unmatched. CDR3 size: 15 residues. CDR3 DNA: TGCGCCAGCAGCTTGAAGCTAGCGGGGGTGGATGAGCAGTTCTTC. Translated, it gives CASSLKLAGVDEQFF.

The CDR3 here is CASSDRDSTDTQYF. The CDR3 DNA sequence: TGTGCCAGCAGTGACAGGGACAGTACAGATACGCAGTATTTT. This chain links TRBV6-4 with TRBJ2-3, with 7 bases matching TRBD1. The CDR3 has 14 amino acids. V was clipped by 2 bases and J by 3 bases; unmatched bases: 2. The germline gives CDR1 MRHNA, CDR2 SNTAGT.

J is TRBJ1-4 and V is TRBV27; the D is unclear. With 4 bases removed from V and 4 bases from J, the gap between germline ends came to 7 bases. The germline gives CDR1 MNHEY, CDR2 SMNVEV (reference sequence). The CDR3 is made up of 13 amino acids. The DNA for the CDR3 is TGTGCCAGCAGTTACACAGTTAATGAAAAACTGTTTTTT. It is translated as CASSYTVNEKLFF.

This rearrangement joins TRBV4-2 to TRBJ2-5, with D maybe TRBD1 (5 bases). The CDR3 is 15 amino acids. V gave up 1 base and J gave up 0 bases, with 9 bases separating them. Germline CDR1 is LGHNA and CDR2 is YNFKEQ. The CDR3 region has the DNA TGTGCCAGCAGCCAAGGTCTAGGGGACCAAGAGACCCAGTACTTC. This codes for CASSQGLGDQETQYF.

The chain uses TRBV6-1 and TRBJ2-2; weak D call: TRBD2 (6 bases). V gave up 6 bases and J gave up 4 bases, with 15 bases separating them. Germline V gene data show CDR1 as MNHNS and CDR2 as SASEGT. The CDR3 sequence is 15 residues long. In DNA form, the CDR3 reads TGTGCCAGCAGGGCGGACCCCGGGGGCACCGGGGAGCTGTTTTTT. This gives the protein CASRADPGGTGELFF.

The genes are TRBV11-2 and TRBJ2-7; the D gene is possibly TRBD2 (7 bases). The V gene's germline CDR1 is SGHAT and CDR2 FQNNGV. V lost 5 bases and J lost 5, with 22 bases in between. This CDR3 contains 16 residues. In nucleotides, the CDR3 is TGTGCCAGCAGCCTTCCGGTGGGGGGGGCAATGGACGAGCAGTACTTC. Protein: CASSLPVGGAMDEQYF. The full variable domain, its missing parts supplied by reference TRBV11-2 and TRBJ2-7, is EAGVAQSPRYKIIEKRQSVAFWCNPISGHATLYWYQQILGQGPKLLIQFQNNGVVDDSQLPKDRFSAERLKGVDSTLKIQPAKLEDSAVYLCASSLPVGGAMDEQYFGPGTRLTVT.

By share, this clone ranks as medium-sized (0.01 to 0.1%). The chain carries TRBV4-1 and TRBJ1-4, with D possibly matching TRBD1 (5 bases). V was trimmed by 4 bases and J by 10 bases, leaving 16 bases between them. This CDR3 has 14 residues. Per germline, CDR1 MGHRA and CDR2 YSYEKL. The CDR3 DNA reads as TGCGCCAGCAGCCTCCTAAGGGGAAACGTAAAACTGTTTTTT. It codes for CASSLLRGNVKLFF.

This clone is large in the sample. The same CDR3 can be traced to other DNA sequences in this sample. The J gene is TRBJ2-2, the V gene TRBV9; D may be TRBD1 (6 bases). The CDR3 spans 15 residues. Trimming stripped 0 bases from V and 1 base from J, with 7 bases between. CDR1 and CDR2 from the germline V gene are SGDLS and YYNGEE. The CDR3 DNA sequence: TGTGCCAGCAGCGTAGCGGGACAGAACACCGGGGAGCTGTTTTTT. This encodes CASSVAGQNTGELFF. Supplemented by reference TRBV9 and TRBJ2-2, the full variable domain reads DSGVTQTPKHLITATGQRVTLRCSPRSGDLSVYWYQQSLDQGLQFLIQYYNGEERAKGNILERFSAQQFPDLHSELNLSSLELGDSALYFCASSVAGQNTGELFFGEGSRLTVL.